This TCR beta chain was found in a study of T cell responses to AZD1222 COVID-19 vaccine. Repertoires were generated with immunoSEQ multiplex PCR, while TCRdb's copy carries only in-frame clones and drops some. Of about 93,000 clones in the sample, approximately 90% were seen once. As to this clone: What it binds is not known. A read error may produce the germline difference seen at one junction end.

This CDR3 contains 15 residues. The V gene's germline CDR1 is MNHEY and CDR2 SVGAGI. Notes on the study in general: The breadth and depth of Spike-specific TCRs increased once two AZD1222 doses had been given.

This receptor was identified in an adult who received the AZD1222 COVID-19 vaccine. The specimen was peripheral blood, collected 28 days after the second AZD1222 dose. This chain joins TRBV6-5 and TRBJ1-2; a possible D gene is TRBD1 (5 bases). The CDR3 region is CASSDSGYSGDGYTF. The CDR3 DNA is TGTGCCAGCAGTGACTCGGGGTATTCGGGGGATGGCTACACCTTC.